A selection of T cell receptor beta chains follows, all from one sample in a study of T cell repertoires in cytomegalovirus infection. Each CDR3 protein is one row after TCRdb ran MiXCR on the reads. The profile shows 65,000 to 85,000 distinct CDR3 sequences, about 30% of them singletons. Their target antigens are unknown. Sample: CD8+ T cells from cultured PBMCs, taken from culture after CMV antigen stimulation. These TCRs come from a human donor in good health (CMV status not recorded). Some clones in this sample may be carry-over from other donors' samples. Each CDR3 is given with its conserved first and last residue. The D gene is left open where the match is weak. The size entry is marked missing in some rows and otherwise reads once, few, many or a size class.

>TRBV29-1|-|TRBD2|TRBJ2-1
TGCAGCGTCCCCGGGACTAGCGGGGCTTACAATGAGCAGTTCTTC
CSVPGTSGAYNEQFF
>TRBV19|few|-|TRBJ1-4
TGTGCCAGTAGTAAGATCTGGGCCACTAATGAAAAACTGTTTTTT
CASSKIWATNEKLFF
>TRBV5-4|-|TRBD2|TRBJ2-3
TGTGCCAGCAGCTTGGACGTGGGAGGGAGACCAGATACGCAGTATTTT
CASSLDVGGRPDTQYF
>TRBV11-2|-|TRBD2|TRBJ2-1
TGTGCCAGCAGCTCTGGGACTAGCGGGGGGAATGAGCAGTTCTTC
CASSSGTSGGNEQFF
>TRBV6-2/TRBV6-3|few|-|TRBJ2-1
TGTGCCACCATCCGGGGAGTGAGTGGCCGGCCCCTGAATGAGCAGTTCTTC
CATIRGVSGRPLNEQFF
>TRBV4-3|few|TRBD1|TRBJ2-7
TGCGCCAGCAGCCAAGTTCCGGGACAGGGGGCCTACGAGCAGTACTTC
CASSQVPGQGAYEQYF
>TRBV12-3/TRBV12-4|few|-|TRBJ2-5
TGTGCCAGCGGTGGACTGGTAGAAGAGACCCAGTACTTC
CASGGLVEETQYF
>TRBV5-8|-|-|TRBJ2-2
TGTGCCAGCAGCTTGGGCAATTACGGGGAGCTGTTTTTT
CASSLGNYGELFF
>TRBV30|-|-|TRBJ1-4
TGTGCCTGGACCACTAGAGGGTTTGAAAAACTGTTTTTT
CAWTTRGFEKLFF
>TRBV5-1|-|-|TRBJ2-7
TGCGCCAGCAGCTTACGGGGGATGCACTACGAGCAGTACTTC
CASSLRGMHYEQYF
>TRBV11-2|-|-|TRBJ1-1
TGTGCCAGCAGCTTAGTCGGGTTGAACACTGAAGCTTTCTTT
CASSLVGLNTEAFF
>TRBV30|-|-|TRBJ2-1
TGTGCCTGGAATGGCGGAGCCGAGCAGTTCTTC
CAWNGGAEQFF
>TRBV14|-|-|TRBJ1-6
TGTGCCAGCAGCCCCGCTGGGACGTATTATAATTCACCCCTCCACTTT
CASSPAGTYYNSPLHF
>TRBV25-1|few|-|TRBJ1-1
TGTGCCAGCAGTGAGCAGGGAGCGGGGGACACTGAAGCTTTCTTT
CASSEQGAGDTEAFF
>TRBV30|-|-|TRBJ2-7
TGTGCCTGGAGTGAAACGAACGGGGGCGAGCAGTACTTC
CAWSETNGGEQYF
>TRBV9|-|-|TRBJ2-1
TGTGCCAGCAGCGCCTCCGGGACCAACTACAATGAGCAGTTCTTC
CASSASGTNYNEQFF
>TRBV7-9|-|-|TRBJ2-7
TGTGCCAGCAGCCCCGGAGGGAGCAGCCACGAGCAGTACTTC
CASSPGGSSHEQYF
>TRBV6-6|-|-|TRBJ2-7
TGTGCCAGCAGTTACGCTAACGTAAATGTTAACCGCCACCACGAGCAGTACTTC
CASSYANVNVNRHHEQYF
>TRBV4-3|-|-|TRBJ2-7
TGCGCCAGCAGCCAAGATCAAGCCGGGCACAGCTCCTACGAGCAGTACTTC
CASSQDQAGHSSYEQYF
>TRBV2|-|-|TRBJ1-1
TGTGCCAGCAGTGAAGACAGGGTTTTGGCTGAAGCTTTCTTT
CASSEDRVLAEAFF
>TRBV18|many|-|TRBJ1-1
TGTGCCAGCTCACCACGAATGGACGGAAACACTGAAGCTTTCTTT
CASSPRMDGNTEAFF
>TRBV9|-|TRBD1|TRBJ1-2
TGTGCCAGCAGCGTAGCGGTCGGAGAACAGGGGCAGTTAAACTATGGCTACACCTTC
CASSVAVGEQGQLNYGYTF
>TRBV19|-|-|TRBJ1-1
TGTGCCAGTAGTACCCCAACGAGTATAGGGATGAACACTGAAGCTTTCTTT
CASSTPTSIGMNTEAFF
>TRBV27|few|TRBD1|TRBJ1-5
TGTGCCAGCAGTGGGACAGGGGTCCAGCCCCAGCATTTT
CASSGTGVQPQHF
>TRBV7-6|-|-|TRBJ1-2
TGTGTCAGCAGCAGATATCAGGCGGGGGGAGATGGCTACACCTTC
CVSSRYQAGGDGYTF
>TRBV10-3|many|-|TRBJ2-1
TGTGCCATCAGTGAGAGGGCTAGTCTCGATGAGCAGTTCTTC
CAISERASLDEQFF
>TRBV27|-|-|TRBJ2-7
TGTGCCAGCAGTCCCACCCTAACAGGGAAAGGTGAGCAGTACTTC
CASSPTLTGKGEQYF
>TRBV6-1|-|-|TRBJ1-1
TGTGCCACCACCCTCATGAACACTGAAGCTTTCTTT
CATTLMNTEAFF
>TRBV20-1|once|-|TRBJ1-1
TGCAGTGCAGAACATAGAAGGTTGAACACTGAAGCTTTCTTT
CSAEHRRLNTEAFF
>TRBV28|many|-|TRBJ2-5
TGTGCCAGCAGTCCAAGGGGGGAAGAGACCCAGTACTTC
CASSPRGEETQYF
>TRBV6-2/TRBV6-3|few|-|TRBJ1-6
TGTGCCAGCAGTGACCCAGGGTTCGCCTATAATTCACCCCTCCACTTT
CASSDPGFAYNSPLHF
>TRBV6-2/TRBV6-3|few|TRBD1|TRBJ2-7
TGTGCCAGCAGCTTGGACAGGTCCCGCTACGAGCAGTACTTC
CASSLDRSRYEQYF
>TRBV20-1|-|-|TRBJ2-5
TGCAGTGAGGCGGCTGGAGAGACCCAGTACTTC
CSEAAGETQYF
>TRBV6-1|-|-|TRBJ1-2
TGTGCCAGCTGTTGGACAGCGGATTCTAACTATGGCTACACCTTC
CASCWTADSNYGYTF
>TRBV4-3|many|TRBD2|TRBJ2-7
TGCGCCAGCAGCCAAGACACTAGCGGGAGCTCCTACGAGCAGTACTTC
CASSQDTSGSSYEQYF
>TRBV11-2|-|TRBD1|TRBJ1-5
TGTGCCAGCAGCTTAGAAGACAGGGAGGATCAGCCCCAGCATTTT
CASSLEDREDQPQHF
>TRBV12-3/TRBV12-4|many|-|TRBJ1-4
TGTGCCAGCAGTGCCCGGGCGACTAATGAAAAACTGTTTTTT
CASSARATNEKLFF
>TRBV7-6|-|-|TRBJ2-2
TGTGCCAGCAGCTTATTCCCCTACGCCGGGGAGCTGTTTTTT
CASSLFPYAGELFF
>TRBV12-3/TRBV12-4|few|-|TRBJ1-1
TGTGCCAGCAGTCCCGGGGTCCGGGTGAACACTGAAGCTTTCTTT
CASSPGVRVNTEAFF